The entry below describes one TCR beta chain. These data come from a study of blood T cell repertoires in COVID-19. The V end was cut by 5 bases, the J end by 1 base, with 9 bases between. CDR1 is SGHTS and CDR2 is YDEGEE in the germline V gene. The CDR3 is 14 residues long. The method was immunoSEQ multiplex PCR; TCRdb's version includes in-frame clones alone and lacks a portion of them. This sample has fewer than 150,000 clones, with roughly 71% found just once. Sequences were obtained from peripheral blood. The source of this sequence is a man older than 75 with acute or convalescent COVID-19. The V call is TRBV5-8, the J call TRBJ2-2; TRBD1 is a possible D gene (5 bases). CDR3 in amino acids: CASSIRGNTGELFF. The DNA for the CDR3 is TGTGCCAGCAGTATAAGGGGGAACACCGGGGAGCTGTTTTTT.